These T cell receptor beta chains were read from a single sample in a study of T cells in Graves' hyperthyroidism and ophthalmopathy. MiXCR was run by TCRdb on the multiplex PCR reads, yielding one entry per CDR3 protein. The profile shows approximately 500,000 distinct CDR3 sequences, approximately 44% of them singletons. Sequences were obtained from peripheral blood or thyroid tissue (not recorded which). Receptor source: a woman aged 18-29 years with Graves' hyperthyroidism. Each CDR3 is given with its conserved first and last residue. The order of the fields is V gene, D gene, J gene, clone size, CDR3 protein, CDR3 DNA. D genes are given only for firm matches. Not every row has a clone size; where given, it reads once, few, many or a size class.

v_call: TRBV5-1
d_call: TRBD1
j_call: TRBJ1-2
clone_size: .
cdr3_aa: CASSLSGTGVGYTF
cdr3_nt: TGCGCCAGCAGCTTATCCGGGACAGGGGTTGGCTACACCTTC

v_call: TRBV5-1
d_call: .
j_call: TRBJ1-5
clone_size: once
cdr3_aa: CASSLADGQETQHF
cdr3_nt: TGCGCCAGCAGCTTGGCGGACGGCCAAGAGACCCAGCATTTT

v_call: TRBV12-3/TRBV12-4
d_call: .
j_call: TRBJ2-7
clone_size: many
cdr3_aa: CASSLRGDNEQYF
cdr3_nt: TGTGCCAGCAGTTTACGGGGCGACAACGAGCAGTACTTC

v_call: TRBV5-8
d_call: .
j_call: TRBJ2-5
clone_size: .
cdr3_aa: CASSLDPRGLGETQYF
cdr3_nt: TGTGCCAGCAGCTTGGACCCTCGGGGGCTCGGGGAGACCCAGTACTTC

v_call: TRBV20-1
d_call: .
j_call: TRBJ1-1
clone_size: once
cdr3_aa: CSARSRGPANTEAFF
cdr3_nt: TGCAGTGCTAGATCCCGGGGGCCGGCGAACACTGAAGCTTTCTTT

v_call: TRBV7-8
d_call: .
j_call: TRBJ2-7
clone_size: .
cdr3_aa: CASSLRAENEQYF
cdr3_nt: TGTGCCAGCAGCTTAAGGGCGGAGAACGAGCAGTACTTC

v_call: TRBV5-1
d_call: .
j_call: TRBJ1-2
clone_size: many
cdr3_aa: CASSLEGSHYGYTF
cdr3_nt: TGCGCCAGCAGCTTGGAAGGGAGCCACTATGGCTACACCTTC

v_call: TRBV7-9
d_call: .
j_call: TRBJ2-1
clone_size: .
cdr3_aa: CASSLGRGTNEQFF
cdr3_nt: TGTGCCAGCAGCTTAGGCAGGGGAACCAATGAGCAGTTCTTC

v_call: TRBV20-1
d_call: TRBD1
j_call: TRBJ1-6
clone_size: .
cdr3_aa: CSGRDRGHSPLHF
cdr3_nt: TGCAGTGGAAGGGACAGGGGACATTCACCCCTCCACTTT

v_call: TRBV12-3/TRBV12-4
d_call: TRBD1
j_call: TRBJ1-4
clone_size: many
cdr3_aa: CASRQGAREKLFF
cdr3_nt: TGTGCCAGCAGACAGGGGGCAAGGGAAAAACTGTTTTTT

v_call: TRBV10-3
d_call: TRBD1
j_call: TRBJ2-5
clone_size: .
cdr3_aa: CAIRSDREKETQYF
cdr3_nt: TGTGCCATCAGATCGGACAGGGAGAAAGAGACCCAGTACTTC

v_call: TRBV7-2
d_call: .
j_call: TRBJ2-5
clone_size: .
cdr3_aa: CASSFRQGQSNQPQYF
cdr3_nt: TGTGCCAGCAGCTTCCGGCAGGGACAAAGCAATCAGCCCCAGTACTTC

v_call: TRBV5-4
d_call: TRBD1
j_call: TRBJ2-7
clone_size: .
cdr3_aa: CASSGGGVRGTGFDEQYF
cdr3_nt: TGTGCCAGCAGCGGAGGGGGGGTACGTGGGACAGGGTTCGACGAGCAGTACTTC

v_call: TRBV19
d_call: .
j_call: TRBJ1-1
clone_size: few
cdr3_aa: CASKGSGGRAKAFF
cdr3_nt: TGTGCCAGTAAGGGGAGTGGGGGCAGGGCGAAAGCTTTCTTT

v_call: TRBV6-6
d_call: TRBD1
j_call: TRBJ2-2
clone_size: few
cdr3_aa: CASLGTAQNTGELFF
cdr3_nt: TGTGCCAGCCTGGGGACAGCCCAGAACACCGGGGAGCTGTTTTTT

v_call: TRBV20-1
d_call: TRBD2
j_call: TRBJ2-3
clone_size: .
cdr3_aa: CSASGLAGRVDTQYF
cdr3_nt: TGCAGTGCTTCCGGACTAGCGGGGCGAGTAGATACGCAGTATTTT

v_call: TRBV7-9
d_call: TRBD1
j_call: TRBJ1-2
clone_size: many
cdr3_aa: CASSRLTTGKSYTF
cdr3_nt: TGTGCCAGCAGCCGCCTGACGACAGGGAAGAGCTACACCTTC

v_call: TRBV27
d_call: .
j_call: TRBJ2-7
clone_size: many
cdr3_aa: CASRRTEGGYEQYF
cdr3_nt: TGTGCCAGCAGAAGAACCGAAGGAGGCTACGAGCAGTACTTC

v_call: TRBV27
d_call: .
j_call: TRBJ2-7
clone_size: few
cdr3_aa: CASSLNPAGSYEQYF
cdr3_nt: TGTGCCAGCAGTTTGAACCCCGCCGGCTCCTACGAGCAGTACTTC

v_call: TRBV5-1
d_call: .
j_call: TRBJ1-3
clone_size: many
cdr3_aa: CASSGDGHSGNTIYF
cdr3_nt: TGCGCCAGCAGCGGGGACGGTCACTCTGGAAACACCATATATTTT

v_call: TRBV12-3/TRBV12-4
d_call: TRBD1
j_call: TRBJ1-1
clone_size: many
cdr3_aa: CASSPPGQVNTEAFF
cdr3_nt: TGTGCCAGCAGTCCGCCGGGACAGGTGAACACTGAAGCTTTCTTT

v_call: TRBV6-2/TRBV6-3
d_call: .
j_call: TRBJ1-6
clone_size: many
cdr3_aa: CASSSLSVQALHF
cdr3_nt: TGTGCCAGCAGTTCCCTCTCGGTCCAGGCCCTCCACTTT

v_call: TRBV29-1
d_call: .
j_call: TRBJ1-5
clone_size: .
cdr3_aa: CSSPSEDQPQHF
cdr3_nt: TGCAGCAGCCCGTCGGAGGATCAGCCCCAGCATTTT

v_call: TRBV10-3
d_call: TRBD1
j_call: TRBJ1-1
clone_size: .
cdr3_aa: CAIRLDRANTEAFF
cdr3_nt: TGTGCCATCAGACTAGACAGGGCGAACACTGAAGCTTTCTTT

v_call: TRBV20-1
d_call: TRBD1
j_call: TRBJ2-7
clone_size: .
cdr3_aa: CSASTGTGGTYEQYF
cdr3_nt: TGCAGTGCTAGCACCGGGACAGGAGGCACCTACGAGCAGTACTTC

v_call: TRBV14
d_call: TRBD1
j_call: TRBJ1-2
clone_size: once
cdr3_aa: CASSQGTGVGYGYTF
cdr3_nt: TGTGCCAGCAGCCAGGGGACAGGGGTGGGCTATGGCTACACCTTC

v_call: TRBV14
d_call: .
j_call: TRBJ2-3
clone_size: .
cdr3_aa: CASSQYHGRGTDTQYF
cdr3_nt: TGTGCCAGCAGCCAGTACCACGGGAGAGGCACAGATACGCAGTATTTT

v_call: TRBV19
d_call: .
j_call: TRBJ2-6
clone_size: many
cdr3_aa: CASSIRPPGANVLTF
cdr3_nt: TGTGCCAGTAGTATACGGCCCCCTGGGGCCAACGTCCTGACTTTC

v_call: TRBV24-1
d_call: TRBD1
j_call: TRBJ2-3
clone_size: few
cdr3_aa: CATGTAADTQYF
cdr3_nt: TGTGCCACCGGGACAGCGGCAGATACGCAGTATTTT

v_call: TRBV7-3
d_call: .
j_call: TRBJ2-7
clone_size: .
cdr3_aa: CASSYNSGEQYF
cdr3_nt: TGTGCCAGCAGCTATAATAGCGGCGAGCAGTACTTC

v_call: TRBV7-9
d_call: TRBD2
j_call: TRBJ2-7
clone_size: .
cdr3_aa: CASSPRAGGLAYEQYF
cdr3_nt: TGCGCCAGCAGCCCGAGGGCGGGAGGTTTGGCCTACGAGCAGTACTTC

v_call: TRBV25-1
d_call: TRBD1
j_call: TRBJ1-2
clone_size: .
cdr3_aa: CASSEGDSDFYGYTF
cdr3_nt: TGTGCCAGCAGTGAGGGGGACAGTGATTTCTATGGCTACACCTTC

v_call: TRBV10-3
d_call: .
j_call: TRBJ1-1
clone_size: many
cdr3_aa: CAISENAGENTEAFF
cdr3_nt: TGTGCCATCAGTGAAAACGCAGGGGAGAACACTGAAGCTTTCTTT

v_call: TRBV5-1
d_call: .
j_call: TRBJ2-5
clone_size: .
cdr3_aa: CASSFAAETQYF
cdr3_nt: TGCGCCAGCAGCTTCGCCGCTGAGACCCAGTACTTC

v_call: TRBV11-3
d_call: .
j_call: TRBJ1-1
clone_size: many
cdr3_aa: CASSPLAGENTEAFF
cdr3_nt: TGTGCCAGCAGCCCCTTGGCAGGAGAGAACACTGAAGCTTTCTTT

v_call: TRBV7-6
d_call: .
j_call: TRBJ2-1
clone_size: .
cdr3_aa: CASSPYEQFF
cdr3_nt: TGTGCCAGCAGCCCCTATGAGCAGTTCTTC

v_call: TRBV4-1
d_call: .
j_call: TRBJ1-1
clone_size: .
cdr3_aa: CASLGRQNTEAFF
cdr3_nt: TGCGCCAGCTTAGGACGGCAGAACACTGAAGCTTTCTTT

v_call: TRBV5-1
d_call: .
j_call: TRBJ1-1
clone_size: .
cdr3_aa: CASGSSGTPTRYTEAFF
cdr3_nt: TGCGCCAGCGGGTCTAGCGGGACACCTACAAGGTACACTGAAGCTTTCTTT

v_call: TRBV12-3/TRBV12-4
d_call: .
j_call: TRBJ1-2
clone_size: many
cdr3_aa: CASRQGQSNYGYTF
cdr3_nt: TGTGCCAGCAGACAGGGACAATCAAACTATGGCTACACCTTC

v_call: TRBV10-3
d_call: .
j_call: TRBJ1-1
clone_size: .
cdr3_aa: CAISGVEGNTEAFF
cdr3_nt: TGTGCCATCAGTGGAGTCGAGGGAAACACTGAAGCTTTCTTT

v_call: TRBV2
d_call: TRBD1
j_call: TRBJ1-6
clone_size: .
cdr3_aa: CASSVDRSSYNSPLHF
cdr3_nt: TGTGCCAGCAGTGTGGACAGGAGCTCCTATAATTCACCCCTCCACTTT

v_call: TRBV7-9
d_call: TRBD1
j_call: TRBJ1-4
clone_size: .
cdr3_aa: CASSLTGKEKLFF
cdr3_nt: TGTGCCAGCAGCTTGACAGGGAAGGAAAAACTGTTTTTT

v_call: TRBV11-1
d_call: .
j_call: TRBJ2-7
clone_size: .
cdr3_aa: CASSPRGAGSYEQYF
cdr3_nt: TGTGCCAGCTCCCCCCGCGGGGCTGGCTCCTACGAGCAGTACTTC

v_call: TRBV12-3/TRBV12-4
d_call: .
j_call: TRBJ2-2
clone_size: many
cdr3_aa: CASRNRNTGELFF
cdr3_nt: TGTGCCAGCAGGAACAGGAACACCGGGGAGCTGTTTTTT

v_call: TRBV11-3
d_call: TRBD2
j_call: TRBJ2-5
clone_size: many
cdr3_aa: CASSPLAGTLRETQYF
cdr3_nt: TGTGCCAGCAGTCCTCTAGCGGGGACCTTACGTGAGACCCAGTACTTC

v_call: TRBV20-1
d_call: .
j_call: TRBJ2-5
clone_size: .
cdr3_aa: CSARVQAEKETQYF
cdr3_nt: TGCAGTGCTAGAGTTCAAGCGGAAAAAGAGACCCAGTACTTC

v_call: TRBV20-1
d_call: .
j_call: TRBJ1-2
clone_size: .
cdr3_aa: CSARDIESYSYTF
cdr3_nt: TGCAGTGCTAGGGATATAGAGAGCTATAGCTACACCTTC

v_call: TRBV15
d_call: TRBD2
j_call: TRBJ2-1
clone_size: .
cdr3_aa: CATSRAREAPNEQFF
cdr3_nt: TGTGCCACCAGCAGAGCCCGGGAGGCCCCAAATGAGCAGTTCTTC

v_call: TRBV2
d_call: .
j_call: TRBJ1-3
clone_size: few
cdr3_aa: CASRDPGAGNTIYF
cdr3_nt: TGTGCTAGCAGAGATCCAGGGGCTGGAAACACCATATATTTT

v_call: TRBV20-1
d_call: TRBD2
j_call: TRBJ2-5
clone_size: .
cdr3_aa: CSARVPIPTSGQETQYF
cdr3_nt: TGCAGTGCTAGAGTACCCATCCCGACTAGCGGACAAGAGACCCAGTACTTC

v_call: TRBV10-3
d_call: TRBD2
j_call: TRBJ2-1
clone_size: few
cdr3_aa: CAISGTSDPYNEQFF
cdr3_nt: TGTGCCATCAGTGGTACTAGCGATCCCTACAATGAGCAGTTCTTC